This T cell receptor beta chain stems from a study of blood T cell repertoires in COVID-19. Sequencing was performed with immunoSEQ multiplex PCR; in TCRdb, only in-frame clones are kept and a portion is missing. This sample carries some 45,000 clones, about 83% of them seen once, and the ten largest clones take approximately 8.4%. This CDR3 has 16 residues. J was trimmed by 9 bases and V by 3 bases; bases with no gene match: 6. CDR1 and CDR2 from the germline V gene are KGHSH and LQKENI. This chain joins TRBV18 and TRBJ1-6; 12 bases agree with TRBD1. The sample was peripheral blood. This clonotype was sampled from a man aged 80 or over in a cohort sampled during active COVID-19. CDR3: CASSPLGQGASSPLHF. In DNA form, the CDR3 reads TGTGCCAGCTCACCCCTGGGACAGGGGGCGTCTTCACCCCTCCACTTT.